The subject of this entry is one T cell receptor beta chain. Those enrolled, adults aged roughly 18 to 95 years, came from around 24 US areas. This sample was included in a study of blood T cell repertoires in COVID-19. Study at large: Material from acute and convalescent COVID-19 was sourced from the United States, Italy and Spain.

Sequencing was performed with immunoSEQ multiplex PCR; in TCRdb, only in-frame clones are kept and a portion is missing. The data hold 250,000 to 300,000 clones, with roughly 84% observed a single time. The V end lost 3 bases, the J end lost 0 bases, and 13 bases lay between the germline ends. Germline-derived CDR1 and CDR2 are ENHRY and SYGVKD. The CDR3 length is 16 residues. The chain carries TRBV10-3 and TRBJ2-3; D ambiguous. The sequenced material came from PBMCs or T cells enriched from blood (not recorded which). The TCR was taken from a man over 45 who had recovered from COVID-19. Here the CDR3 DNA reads TGTGCCATCAGTGAAAGACAACTTCCCAGCACAGATACGCAGTATTTT. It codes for CAISERQLPSTDTQYF.